This T cell receptor (beta chain) was recorded in a study of vaccination and CD4 T cells after COVID-19. Study context: From HCoV-229E, HCoV-OC43, HCoV-NL63 and SARS-CoV-2, overlapping spike peptides were used to stimulate the cells.

As to this clonotype: What it binds is not known.

Trimming stripped 2 bases from V and 0 bases from J, with 14 bases between. The germline gives CDR1 SGHAT, CDR2 FQNNGV. CDR3 length: 17 residues. Treatment given: roughly 11-day PBMC culture with coronavirus spike peptide pools or control peptides (ViraFEST assay). PBMC cultures, at over 1.5 million cells per well, received around 10 IU/ml IL-2 and 9 to 10 ug/ml peptide pools. Cultured CD4+ T-cell DNA underwent Oncomine TCR Beta short-read sequencing. The genomic DNA was obtained from cultured CD4+ T cells by extraction with the QIAamp micro DNA kit. TCRdb reanalysed the PCR reads using MiXCR and keeps one entry per CDR3 protein. The sample lists fewer than 20,000 distinct CDR3 sequences; roughly half were seen once. Study observations and caveats: Convalescent patients' clones that were vaccine-specific were spike mono-reactive in 304 of 307 cases.

The clonotype comes from a human donor who had recovered from COVID-19. The sequencing input was CD4+ T cells from blood, cultured in vitro. V is TRBV11-2 and J is TRBJ2-1; D gene unclear. CDR3 nucleotide sequence: TGTGCCAGCAGCTTAACGGGCGCCCCGAGCTCCTACAATGAGCAGTTCTTC. Encoded protein: CASSLTGAPSSYNEQFF.